The rows below give T cell receptor beta chains drawn from one sample of a study of blood T cell repertoires in COVID-19. Assay: immunoSEQ multiplex PCR; the TCRdb copy retains only in-frame clones and omits some. The sample has more than 60,000 clones, 70% to 90% seen once. Input material: peripheral blood. The receptors derive from a man aged 80 or over with COVID-19, enrolled during active disease. CDR3s include the opening cysteine and the closing phenylalanine or tryptophan. Each record gives: CDR3 DNA, CDR3 protein, D gene, J gene, V gene, clone size. A D gene is named only where the DNA matches it firmly. The size of a clone is reported for some rows only, either as once, few or many, or as a class for expanded clones.

TGTGCCAGCAGCCGAGAAGAGCTGTCACCCCTCCACTTT,CASSREELSPLHF,.,TRBJ1-6,TRBV7-2,.
TGCGCCAGCAGCTTGGGAGTAGCTTCCTACAATGAGCAGTTCTTC,CASSLGVASYNEQFF,.,TRBJ2-1,TRBV5-1,.
TGTGCCAGCAGGACAGGTTGGAGCTATGGCTACACCTTC,CASRTGWSYGYTF,.,TRBJ1-2,TRBV28,.
TGTGCCAGCAGTGTGGAGGGGGCAAGTGGTGTCACTGAAGCTTTCTTT,CASSVEGASGVTEAFF,TRBD1,TRBJ1-1,TRBV2,.
TGTGCCAGTAGTGCCGTGCAGGGAAAGTTGGGCAATCAGCCCCAGCATTTT,CASSAVQGKLGNQPQHF,.,TRBJ1-5,TRBV19,.
TGCGCCAGCAGCCAAGATCTCCCTCCTACAGGGGAAGTTTTTGGCTACACCTTC,CASSQDLPPTGEVFGYTF,TRBD1,TRBJ1-2,TRBV4-3,.
TGTGCCAGCTTACAGGGCTCTGGAAACACCATATATTTT,CASLQGSGNTIYF,.,TRBJ1-3,TRBV5-8,.
TGTGCCAGCAGCACCTCTAGCGGGGGGCGATCAGATACGCAGTATTTT,CASSTSSGGRSDTQYF,TRBD2,TRBJ2-3,TRBV13,.
TGTGCCAGCAGTTTAAAGGGGACAGCTTATAATTCACCCCTCCACTTT,CASSLKGTAYNSPLHF,TRBD1,TRBJ1-6,TRBV28,few
TGCGCCAGCAGCTTGAACGGGGGAAACACAGATACGCAGTATTTT,CASSLNGGNTDTQYF,.,TRBJ2-3,TRBV5-1,.
TGTGCCAGCAGCTTGAGGCTAGATTTCTACGAGCAGTACTTC,CASSLRLDFYEQYF,.,TRBJ2-7,TRBV5-5,.
TGTGCCAGCAGTAGTCGCGGGGGGGGGCCCAGCACAGATACGCAGTATTTT,CASSSRGGGPSTDTQYF,TRBD2,TRBJ2-3,TRBV28,.
TGTGCCAGCAGCTTAGCGGGGGGGCTCGCTGAAGCTTTCTTT,CASSLAGGLAEAFF,.,TRBJ1-1,TRBV7-9,.
TGTGCCAGCAGTTACTATGGACAGGGAGAGACCCAGTACTTC,CASSYYGQGETQYF,TRBD1,TRBJ2-5,TRBV6-5,.
TGCAGCGTTGGAAGCGTCCAAGAGACCCAGTACTTC,CSVGSVQETQYF,.,TRBJ2-5,TRBV29-1,.
TGTGCCAGCAGTGAAGTGGGACAGGGGGCGGGTTACGAGCAGTACTTC,CASSEVGQGAGYEQYF,TRBD1,TRBJ2-7,TRBV6-1,.
TGCGCCAGCAGCTTGGGCGGGGTCTCAACAGATACGCAGTATTTT,CASSLGGVSTDTQYF,.,TRBJ2-3,TRBV5-1,.
TGTGCCAGCAGTTGGGGACAGCACTACGAGCAGTACTTC,CASSWGQHYEQYF,TRBD1,TRBJ2-7,TRBV6-2/TRBV6-3,.
TGTGCCAGCAGTCCCCCGGGACACGAAAAACTGTTTTTT,CASSPPGHEKLFF,.,TRBJ1-4,TRBV28,.
TGTGCCAGCAGAGCCAGGGGAAGGTCGTACAATGAGCAGTTCTTC,CASRARGRSYNEQFF,.,TRBJ2-1,TRBV6-5,.
TGTGCCAGTAGTATGGTGGCGAACCAGGGTGAGCAGTTCTTC,CASSMVANQGEQFF,.,TRBJ2-1,TRBV19,once
TGTGCCAGCAGTTACGGGGCAGGGGGAGAAGATACGCAGTATTTT,CASSYGAGGEDTQYF,TRBD1,TRBJ2-3,TRBV6-5,.
TGTGCCAGCAGCCGACAGAATAATTCACCCCTCCACTTT,CASSRQNNSPLHF,.,TRBJ1-6,TRBV12-3/TRBV12-4,.
TGTGCCAGCAGCTTGTCTTCCGAGATTTGGAACACCATATATTTT,CASSLSSEIWNTIYF,.,TRBJ1-3,TRBV5-5,once
TGTGCCAGCAGACTCGCCGGGGAGCTGTTTTTT,CASRLAGELFF,.,TRBJ2-2,TRBV12-3/TRBV12-4,.
TGTGCCAGCAGCTTAGTTCGGGGGGCCTACGAGCAGTACTTC,CASSLVRGAYEQYF,TRBD2,TRBJ2-7,TRBV11-2,few